This T cell receptor (beta chain) emerged from a study of cytomegalovirus exposure and HLA in healthy donors. The PCR ran on 60 Vbeta and 13 Jbeta primers. Generated by immunoSEQ multiplex PCR, the TCRdb table keeps only in-frame clones and is missing some. The table records fewer than 250,000 clones, roughly 79% of them present only once. Trimming cost V 0 bases and J 2 bases; bases outside gene matches: 10. This CDR3 contains 18 residues. The germline CDR1 and CDR2 sequences are SGHRS and YFSETQ. The origin of this receptor is a male donor in good health and CMV-seronegative. Sequenced material: PBMCs. The J gene is TRBJ2-1, the V gene TRBV5-1, with 8 bases matching TRBD1. CDR3 in DNA: TGCGCCAGCAGCTTGGGGTTCTCGACAGGGGAGGCCTACAATGAGCAGTTCTTC. It is translated as CASSLGFSTGEAYNEQFF. The whole variable domain, filled in from reference TRBV5-1 and TRBJ2-1, reads KAGVTQTPRYLIKTRGQQVTLSCSPISGHRSVSWYQQTPGQGLQFLFEYFSETQRNKGNFPGRFSGRQFSNSRSEMNVSTLELGDSALYLCASSLGFSTGEAYNEQFFGPGTRLTVL.